This T cell receptor beta chain was documented in a study of blood T cell repertoires in COVID-19. Methods used by the authors: Amplification with reference gene primers provided the estimates of nucleated cell counts. Profiled with immunoSEQ multiplex PCR; TCRdb holds only in-frame clones, not every one. V, J and clone size were drawn from that table, and D and trimming were deduced from the DNA. Of about 170,000 clones listed, roughly 89% are singletons. Germline CDR1 is MDHEN and CDR2 is SYDVKM. This CDR3 spans 12 amino acids. V shed 4 bases and J shed 7 bases, with 8 bases lying between them. The chain joins TRBV28 to TRBJ1-5; unclear D gene. This clonotype was sampled from a man aged 18 to 35 with active or convalescent COVID-19. Sample: peripheral blood. CDR3 bases: TGTGCCAGCAGTTACGAGACACAGCCCCAGCATTTT. Protein product: CASSYETQPQHF.